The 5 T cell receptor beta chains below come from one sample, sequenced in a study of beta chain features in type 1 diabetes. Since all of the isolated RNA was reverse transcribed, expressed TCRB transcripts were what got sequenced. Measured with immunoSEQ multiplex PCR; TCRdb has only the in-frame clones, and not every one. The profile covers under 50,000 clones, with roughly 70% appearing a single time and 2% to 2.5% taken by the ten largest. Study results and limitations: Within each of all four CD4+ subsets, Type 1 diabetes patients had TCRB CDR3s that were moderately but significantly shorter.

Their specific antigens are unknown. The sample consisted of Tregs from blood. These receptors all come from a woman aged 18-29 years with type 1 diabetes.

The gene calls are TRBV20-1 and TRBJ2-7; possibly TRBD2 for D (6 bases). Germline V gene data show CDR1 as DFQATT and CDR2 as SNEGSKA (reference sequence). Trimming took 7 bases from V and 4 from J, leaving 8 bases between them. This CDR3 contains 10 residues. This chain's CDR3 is CSGGDYEQYF. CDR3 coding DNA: TGCAGTGGGGGGGATTACGAGCAGTACTTC.

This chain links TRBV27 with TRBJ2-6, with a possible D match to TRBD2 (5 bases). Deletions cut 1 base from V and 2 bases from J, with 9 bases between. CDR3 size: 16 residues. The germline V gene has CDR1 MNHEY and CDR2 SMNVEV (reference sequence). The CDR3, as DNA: TGTGCCAGCAGTTTATTCTCCGGGGCTGGGGCCAACGTCCTGACTTTC. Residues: CASSLFSGAGANVLTF.

The CDR3 coding sequence is TGCAGCGTTGTCGATCAGGCCTCTGGAAACACCATATATTTT. Protein product: CSVVDQASGNTIYF. This sequence joins TRBV29-1 and TRBJ1-3; no firm D call. Germline V gives CDR1 SQVTM, CDR2 ANQGSEA. There are 14 residues in the CDR3. Trimming stripped 4 bases from V and 0 bases from J, with 10 bases between. Based on the CDR3 plus reference TRBV29-1 and TRBJ1-3, the full variable domain is SAVISQKPSRDICQRGTSLTIQCQVDSQVTMMFWYRQQPGQSLTLIATANQGSEATYESGFVIDKFPISRPNLTFSTLTVSNMSPEDSSIYLCSVVDQASGNTIYFGEGSWLTVV.

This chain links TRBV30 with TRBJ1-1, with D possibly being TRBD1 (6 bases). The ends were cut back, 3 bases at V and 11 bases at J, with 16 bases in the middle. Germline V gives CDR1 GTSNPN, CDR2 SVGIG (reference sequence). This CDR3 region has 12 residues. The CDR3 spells CAWSRRGVRAFF. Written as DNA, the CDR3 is TGTGCCTGGAGCCGCAGGGGAGTAAGGGCTTTCTTT.

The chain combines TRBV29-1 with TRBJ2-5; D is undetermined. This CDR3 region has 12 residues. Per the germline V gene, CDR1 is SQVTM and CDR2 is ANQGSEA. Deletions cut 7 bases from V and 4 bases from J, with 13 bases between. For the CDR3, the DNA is TGCAGCGCCTCCAGAGCGCCAGAGACCCAGTACTTC. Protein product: CSASRAPETQYF.